The 8 T cell receptor beta chains listed next were all sequenced from one sample in a study of vaccination and CD4 T cells after COVID-19. Researchers used the Oncomine TCR Beta short-read assay to sequence DNA from cultured CD4+ T cells. MiXCR, applied by TCRdb to the PCR reads, yields one record per CDR3 protein. The sample yields 15,000 to 20,000 distinct CDR3 sequences, about 35% seen once. Treatment specified: roughly nine-day PBMC culture with coronavirus spike peptide pools or control peptides (ViraFEST assay). The antigens for these receptors are not known. Sample: cultured CD4+ T cells from blood. Every receptor here comes from a human donor with COVID-19.

The genes are TRBV6-2 or TRBV6-3 and TRBJ1-1, with D perhaps TRBD1 (5 bases). Looked up from germline, CDR1 is MNHEY and CDR2 is SVGEGT. Trimming left V 2 bases short and J 4 bases short, with 8 bases between. There are 13 residues in the CDR3. CDR3 sequence reads: CASSYLGPTEAFF. DNA of the CDR3: TGTGCCAGCAGTTACCTGGGGCCCACTGAAGCTTTCTTT.

This clonotype was seen a handful of times. The rearrangement links TRBV6-2 or TRBV6-3 to TRBJ1-1, with 9 bases that match TRBD1. Germline V CDR1 and CDR2: MNHEY, SVGEGT. V was pared by 0 bases and J by 1 base, with 3 bases of the junction left unmatched. This CDR3 is built from 16 residues. The CDR3 spells CASSYSTGGANTEAFF. CDR3 sequence (DNA): TGTGCCAGCAGTTACTCGACAGGGGGAGCGAACACTGAAGCTTTCTTT.

CDR3 region: CSARDRSWGSYEQYF. CDR3 bases: TGCAGTGCTAGAGATCGTTCATGGGGGTCCTACGAGCAGTACTTC. V and J are TRBV20-1 and TRBJ2-7, with D tentatively TRBD1 or TRBD2 (5 bases each). Per the germline V gene, CDR1 is DFQATT and CDR2 is SNEGSKA (reference sequence). V was clipped by 0 bases and J by 1 base, with 13 bases between them. The CDR3 is made up of 15 amino acids.

The chain couples TRBV5-6 to TRBJ1-6, with 9 nucleotides matching TRBD1. This CDR3 is 15 amino acids long. Germline trimming cut 2 bases from V and 10 bases from J; bases unmatched to any gene: 7. Germline V CDR1 and CDR2: SGHDT, YYEEEE. The CDR3 DNA reads TGTGCCAGCAGCTTCCGGGACAGGGAGCGATCACCCCTCCACTTT. The encoded protein is CASSFRDRERSPLHF.

This clonotype was seen a single time. The chain has TRBV6-2 or TRBV6-3 and TRBJ1-2; 8 bases align to TRBD1. This CDR3 has 16 residues. Germline V gene data show CDR1 as MNHEY and CDR2 as SVGEGT. Trimming removed 2 bases from V and 8 bases from J; junction bases left unmatched: 13. The DNA of the CDR3 is TGTGCCAGCAGTTACCGAGACAGGGGAATTTCGATCGGCTACACCTTC. It encodes CASSYRDRGISIGYTF.

V usage is TRBV12-3 or TRBV12-4 and J usage is TRBJ1-1, with D unclear. This CDR3 is 13 amino acids long. Between the trimmed V and J ends, which lost 6 bases and 0 bases, there was a span of 8 bases. The CDR3 here is CASSLGVNTEAFF. For the CDR3, the DNA is TGTGCCAGCAGCCTAGGAGTGAACACTGAAGCTTTCTTT.

The chain links TRBV4-1 to TRBJ2-3; a weak D match, TRBD2 (6 bases). The length of the CDR3 is 15 residues. Between the trimmed V and J ends, which lost 6 bases and 4 bases, there was a span of 17 bases. Germline assignment: CDR1 MGHRA and CDR2 YSYEKL. The CDR3 protein is CASSQTSSRADTQYF. The CDR3 nucleotides are TGCGCCAGCAGTCAAACTAGCTCTCGAGCAGATACGCAGTATTTT.

This chain links TRBV5-1 with TRBJ2-1, with D possibly TRBD2 on 7 matching bases. The germline CDR1 and CDR2 sequences are SGHRS and YFSETQ. Trimming took 7 bases from V and 5 from J, leaving 16 bases between them. This CDR3 comprises 14 residues. The CDR3 DNA sequence: TGCGCCAGCGCAAGACGGGGGGCCGACAATGAGCAGTTCTTC. It specifies CASARRGADNEQFF.